What follows is one TCR beta chain and its context. Its specific antigen is unknown. The sample holds no much larger clone one base away, and base qualities are not on file. The immunoSEQ Assay, a bias-controlled multiplex PCR, was used to amplify TCRbeta CDR3 regions from genomic DNA. The original methods were these. The number of nucleated cells in each sample was estimated by amplification of reference gene primers within the assay. Sequence reads were collapsed and filtered to measure the absolute abundance of every unique TCRbeta CDR3 rearrangement. For each sample, productive Simpson clonality was calculated as the square root of Simpson's diversity index across productive rearrangements. Imported from immuneACCESS, the table was reduced by TCRdb to in-frame sequences with V and J called. These copies leave out some clones; in studies compared against another copy, an unresolved V gene accounts for under half, and the cause of the remainder is not known. V and J calls and clone size are copied from that table; D and trimming were computed from the DNA. This sample gives approximately 23,000 clones in total; 90% of them show up just once. The top ten constitute 2.7% of the sample.

The germline V gene encodes CDR1 GTSNPN and CDR2 SVGIG (reference sequence). The CDR3 measures 13 amino acids from cysteine to phenylalanine. Only CDR3 DNA remains: 39 bases, in frame from the first base. Each collaborating institution followed its own protocols to collect whole blood in K2EDTA tubes. Collaborator samples were shipped for TCRbeta analysis as frozen whole blood, isolated PBMCs, or DNA extracted from either sample type. The sample is drawn from a study of blood T cell repertoires in COVID-19 (dated by TCRdb to about 2020). Notes on the research overall: Samples covering the acute and convalescent phases of COVID-19 were provided by collaborators in the United States, Italy and Spain. A de-identified subject ID, COVID-19 status, age in years and sex were almost always included in the sample metadata. Where HLA class I and class II types were available, the types were taken from metadata supplied by the sample provider, not from assay-based typing. A freely available public database, intended as a resource for researchers studying the immune response to SARS-CoV-2, is where the repertoires were released. Deeply sampled blood TCRbeta repertoires from subjects exposed to, actively infected with, or recovered from COVID-19 were included in the dataset. Samples were obtained from the ongoing ImmuneRACE study (first 160 participants) and from over 1,000 subjects provided by 6 global collaborators. The material from the prospective study consisted of cDNA or gDNA derived from T cells, B-cell-depleted T cells, or PBMCs.

Overall study outcomes, separate from this receptor: The amount of clinical and demographic metadata varied by source and participant and was provided uncurated.

The sequenced sample was peripheral blood. The sequence was collected from a man in his 70s with acute or convalescent COVID-19. This chain is built from TRBV30 and TRBJ1-3; the D gene identity is not certain. The DNA sequence is as follows: TGTGCTGTCAACAGCAACTCTGGAAACACCATATATTTT. It codes for CAVNSNSGNTIYF.